The 9 T cell receptor beta chains presented below share a single source sample, sequenced in a study of CD8+ T cells in alopecia areata. As to treatment: oral pan-JAK inhibitor, 5-10 mg twice daily. cDNA prepared by RNA extraction and subsequent reverse transcription served as the template for sequencing. Generated by immunoSEQ multiplex PCR, the TCRdb table keeps only in-frame clones and is missing some. The sample lists approximately 210,000 clones, more than 55% occurring once. This specimen consisted of CD4+ T cells sorted from blood, obtained between weeks 47 and 50, from a patient treated with tofacitinib. The receptors come from a human donor with alopecia areata.

For the CDR3, the DNA is TGTGCCTGGAGTGTAGTGACTTTGCACGGCTACACCTTC. Its translation is CAWSVVTLHGYTF. The chain couples TRBV30 to TRBJ1-2; no firm D call. Trimming took 0 bases from V and 8 from J, leaving 13 bases between them. This CDR3 region has 13 residues. Looked up from germline, CDR1 is GTSNPN and CDR2 is SVGIG (reference sequence).

The CDR3 sequence: CSASIGTVYNEQFF. CDR3 bases: TGCAGCGCGTCGATCGGGACAGTTTACAATGAGCAGTTCTTC. V and J are TRBV29-1 and TRBJ2-1, with 7 bases aligning to TRBD1. Germline assignment: CDR1 SQVTM and CDR2 ANQGSEA. J lost 4 bases, V lost 7 bases, and 10 bases had no gene match. This CDR3 comprises 14 residues.

This clone was observed a handful of times. The V and J genes are TRBV30 and TRBJ2-3, with D unclear. CDR1 GTSNPN and CDR2 SVGIG come from the germline V gene (reference sequence). This CDR3 is 14 amino acids long. V lost 1 base and J lost 1, with 9 bases in between. CDR3 sequence reads: CAWSAGRRTDTQYF. The CDR3 nucleotides are TGTGCCTGGAGTGCGGGCAGGCGCACAGATACGCAGTATTTT.

The V and J genes are TRBV7-2 and TRBJ1-1; possibly TRBD1 for D (6 bases). This CDR3 is built from 14 residues. Trimming removed 3 bases at V and 1 base at J, with 9 bases between. Looked up from germline, CDR1 is SGHTA and CDR2 is FQGNSA. The CDR3 region has the DNA TGTGCCAGCAGCTTCACAGGGACGAACACTGAAGCTTTCTTT. This sequence encodes CASSFTGTNTEAFF.

The CDR3 sequence: CASSSEPRGRAFF. For the CDR3, the DNA is TGCGCCAGCAGCTCGGAGCCTAGGGGGAGAGCTTTCTTT. The V gene is TRBV5-1, the J gene TRBJ1-1; possibly TRBD1 for D (6 bases). The CDR3 spans 13 residues. The germline V and J ends were trimmed by 3 bases and 10 bases, with 16 bases remaining between them. Per the germline V gene, CDR1 is SGHRS and CDR2 is YFSETQ.

The V and J genes are TRBV11-2 and TRBJ1-6; D is unclear. CDR1 is SGHAT and CDR2 is FQNNGV in the germline V gene. V was cut by 1 base and J by 14 bases, with 12 bases left in between. The CDR3 is 13 amino acids. CDR3 amino acids: CASSLGAAFTLHF. CDR3 nucleotides: TGTGCCAGCAGCTTAGGGGCCGCCTTTACCCTCCACTTT. Full variable domain (outside the CDR3, taken from reference TRBV11-2 and TRBJ1-6): EAGVAQSPRYKIIEKRQSVAFWCNPISGHATLYWYQQILGQGPKLLIQFQNNGVVDDSQLPKDRFSAERLKGVDSTLKIQPAKLEDSAVYLCASSLGAAFTLHFGNGTRLTVT.

The sample holds a few counts of this clone. The chain joins TRBV29-1 to TRBJ1-1; D not certain. Germline CDR1 and CDR2: SQVTM and ANQGSEA. The CDR3 is made up of 14 amino acids. With 4 bases removed from V and 1 base from J, the gap between germline ends came to 13 bases. DNA of the CDR3: TGCAGCGTTGCGTTCCTCTTAGAGAACACTGAAGCTTTCTTT. Encoded protein: CSVAFLLENTEAFF.

V is TRBV4-3 and J is TRBJ2-3; 11 bases match TRBD2. CDR3 length equals 17 residues. V was pared by 4 bases and J by 6 bases, with 12 bases of the junction left unmatched. From germline, CDR1 is LGHNA and CDR2 YSLEER. CDR3 nucleotide sequence: TGCGCCAGCAGCCGCGAGCCTAGCGGGGGGCCTGGGGATACGCAGTATTTT. Residues: CASSREPSGGPGDTQYF.

Only a few counts were recorded for this clone. The chain recombines TRBV15 with TRBJ2-1; no definite D call. The CDR3 has 11 residues. V was pared by 0 bases and J by 6 bases, with 0 bases between. CDR1 LNHNV and CDR2 YYDKDF come from the germline V gene (reference sequence). The CDR3 loop is CATSRDNEQFF. The CDR3 bases are TGTGCCACCAGCAGAGACAATGAGCAGTTCTTC.